The rows below give T cell receptor beta chains drawn from one sample of a study of T cell responses to AZD1222 COVID-19 vaccine. The repertoire was sequenced with immunoSEQ multiplex PCR; TCRdb's copy has only in-frame clones and lacks some. Of over 150,000 clones in the sample, roughly 90% were seen once. Source: peripheral blood, taken on day 0 of AZD1222 vaccination. The receptor source for this set is an adult in good health. Both conserved end residues are part of each CDR3. The order of the fields is D gene, J gene, V gene, clone size, CDR3 DNA, CDR3 protein. A D gene is named only where the DNA matches it firmly. Size is stated for part of the rows, as once, few or many counts, or as a class when the clone is expanded.

D gene: .; J gene: TRBJ2-1; V gene: TRBV5-5; clone size: .; CDR3 DNA: TGTGCCAGCAGCCATGAGGGCAACGAGCAGTTCTTC; CDR3 protein: CASSHEGNEQFF
D gene: TRBD2; J gene: TRBJ2-3; V gene: TRBV11-3; clone size: .; CDR3 DNA: TGTGCCAGCAGCCTGGGGACTAGCGACACAGATACGCAGTATTTT; CDR3 protein: CASSLGTSDTDTQYF
D gene: TRBD2; J gene: TRBJ2-7; V gene: TRBV28; clone size: many; CDR3 DNA: TGTGCCAGCAGTCCACGGCGGGAGGGCTACGAGCAGTACTTC; CDR3 protein: CASSPRREGYEQYF
D gene: .; J gene: TRBJ1-1; V gene: TRBV11-3; clone size: once; CDR3 DNA: TGTGCCAGGGCGGGAGACACTGAAGCTTTCTTT; CDR3 protein: CARAGDTEAFF
D gene: .; J gene: TRBJ2-3; V gene: TRBV3-1/TRBV3-2; clone size: .; CDR3 DNA: TGTGCCAGCAGCCAGCGCCCCGGATCCCGCACAGATACGCAGTATTTT; CDR3 protein: CASSQRPGSRTDTQYF
D gene: TRBD1; J gene: TRBJ1-1; V gene: TRBV4-2; clone size: .; CDR3 DNA: TGTGCCAGCAGCCAAGATGGACAGGATCATCCATGGAACACTGAAGCTTTCTTT; CDR3 protein: CASSQDGQDHPWNTEAFF
D gene: TRBD1; J gene: TRBJ2-7; V gene: TRBV7-3; clone size: .; CDR3 DNA: TGTGCCAGCAGCTTGAAGGCAGGGGGCTACGAGCAGTACTTC; CDR3 protein: CASSLKAGGYEQYF
D gene: TRBD2; J gene: TRBJ2-3; V gene: TRBV5-4; clone size: .; CDR3 DNA: TGTGCCAGCAGCTCACCGACTAGCGGGATCACAGATACGCAGTATTTT; CDR3 protein: CASSSPTSGITDTQYF
D gene: TRBD1; J gene: TRBJ1-5; V gene: TRBV30; clone size: .; CDR3 DNA: TGTGCCTCAGGGACAGCTGGGCCCCAGCATTTT; CDR3 protein: CASGTAGPQHF
D gene: .; J gene: TRBJ2-1; V gene: TRBV14; clone size: .; CDR3 DNA: TGTGCCAGCAGCCACATGGGGGTTGAGCAGTTCTTC; CDR3 protein: CASSHMGVEQFF
D gene: TRBD1; J gene: TRBJ1-1; V gene: TRBV11-3; clone size: .; CDR3 DNA: TGTGCCAGCAGCTTAAGTTTGGACAGGGCGAACACTGAAGCTTTCTTT; CDR3 protein: CASSLSLDRANTEAFF